This T cell receptor beta chain was sequenced in a study of early T cells in non-severe SARS-CoV-2 infection. This clonotype showed up just a few times. V trimming: 6 bases; J trimming: 1 base; junction bases outside the gene matches: 6. CDR3 length: 15 amino acids. Germline assignment: CDR1 SGHRS and CDR2 YFSETQ. The protocol attached unique molecular identifiers to individual cDNA molecules. TCRdb processed the 5' RACE reads anew with MiXCR; each CDR3 protein has one entry. The table lists under 85,000 distinct CDR3 sequences, roughly 11% of them singletons. The sample consisted of whole blood, taken at baseline. This sequence originates from an adult who was a healthcare worker with PCR-confirmed SARS-CoV-2 infection or an uninfected control (not recorded which). The chain uses TRBV5-1 and TRBJ2-1, with 8 nucleotides matching TRBD1. CDR3 sequence: CASTETGESYNEQFF. The CDR3 nucleotides read TGCGCCAGCACCGAGACAGGGGAGTCCTACAATGAGCAGTTCTTC.